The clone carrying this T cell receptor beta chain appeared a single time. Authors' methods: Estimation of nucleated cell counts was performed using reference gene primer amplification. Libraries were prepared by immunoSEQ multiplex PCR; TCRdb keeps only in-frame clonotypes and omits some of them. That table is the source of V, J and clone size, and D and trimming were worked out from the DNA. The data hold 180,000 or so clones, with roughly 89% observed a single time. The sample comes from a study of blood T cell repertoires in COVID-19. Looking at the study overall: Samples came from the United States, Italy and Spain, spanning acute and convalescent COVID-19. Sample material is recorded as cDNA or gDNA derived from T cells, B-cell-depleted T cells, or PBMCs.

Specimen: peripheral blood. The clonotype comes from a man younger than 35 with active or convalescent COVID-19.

The CDR3 coding sequence is TGTGCCAGCAGTTCCGGGACGAACACCGGGGAGCTGTTTTTT. Its protein product is CASSSGTNTGELFF. The chain uses TRBV28 and TRBJ2-2, with a possible D match to TRBD2 (5 bases). This CDR3 is built from 14 residues. With 4 bases removed from V and 0 bases from J, the gap between germline ends came to 6 bases. Per the germline V gene, CDR1 is MDHEN and CDR2 is SYDVKM.